A single sample is the source of the 20 T cell receptor beta chains below, sequenced in a study of synovial regulatory T cells in juvenile arthritis. Clones were read by immunoSEQ multiplex PCR, and TCRdb kept only the in-frame ones, dropping some. Its clone listing holds 8,000 to 10,000 clones. Sequencing used Treg cells from blood. Described subset: remaining (HLA-DR-negative) circulating blood Treg cells. The receptors were sampled from a donor aged 2-35 years with juvenile idiopathic arthritis.

The chain uses TRBV28 and TRBJ1-4. CDR3 size: 15 residues. No DNA has been recorded. Germline V gene sequence: CDR1 MDHEN, CDR2 SYDVKM. This CDR3 is CASSSSGGLNEKLFF.

The V and J genes are TRBV6-6 and TRBJ1-2; the D call from TCRdb, TRBD1, cannot be confirmed without DNA. There are 14 residues in the CDR3. DNA is not on record. Germline CDR1 reads MNHNY; CDR2 reads SVGAGI (reference sequence). The CDR3 region is CASSSRQGDYGYTF.

The chain recombines TRBV28 with TRBJ1-1. The CDR3 spans 14 residues. There is no recorded DNA. Germline V gives CDR1 MDHEN, CDR2 SYDVKM. The CDR3 spells CASSGTPGVTEAFF.

The rearrangement joins TRBV10-2 to TRBJ2-7; the TCRdb D gene call, TRBD1, has no DNA to confirm it. Looked up from germline, CDR1 is WSHSY and CDR2 is SAAADI. This CDR3 region has 13 residues. Nucleotide data are not available. CDR3 sequence reads: CASSEGQGFSRYF.

The rearrangement joins TRBV30 to TRBJ1-1; the D call from TCRdb, TRBD1, cannot be confirmed without DNA. The CDR3 has 11 residues. No DNA is recorded. Germline loops: CDR1 GTSNPN, CDR2 SVGIG (reference sequence). CDR3 sequence reads: CAWSVRRGAFF.

The chain links TRBV10-3 to TRBJ1-3. The CDR3 is 15 residues long. Only the protein is available. From germline, CDR1 is ENHRY and CDR2 SYGVKD. This chain's CDR3 is CAISESRAQGNTIYF.

The chain carries TRBV5-1 and TRBJ2-1; TCRdb gives TRBD2 as the D gene, but with no DNA this cannot be confirmed. The CDR3 has 15 residues. Only the protein is available. Germline V gene lookup returns CDR1 SGHRS and CDR2 YFSETQ. The CDR3 here is CASSLLREGYNEQFF.

The J gene is TRBJ2-7, the V gene TRBV6-1; TCRdb gives TRBD1 as the D gene, but with no DNA this cannot be confirmed. Germline V gene sequence: CDR1 MNHNS, CDR2 SASEGT. The CDR3 consists of 15 residues. This entry has no DNA. This CDR3 is CASSVRDRGSYEQYF.

The chain couples TRBV10-3 to TRBJ2-7; TCRdb's D call of TRBD1 is untestable without DNA. Looked up from germline, CDR1 is ENHRY and CDR2 is SYGVKD. There are 13 residues in the CDR3. DNA is not recorded here. The CDR3 loop reads CAVDRGGSSEQYF.

J is TRBJ2-7 and V is TRBV6-5. The CDR3 is 11 amino acids. DNA is not on record. The germline V gene encodes CDR1 MNHEY and CDR2 SVGAGI. Here the CDR3 reads CASRDSYEQYF.

The genes are TRBV5-6 and TRBJ2-7; the TRBD1 assignment by TCRdb is unverifiable without DNA. Germline CDR1 SGHDT, CDR2 YYEEEE. The CDR3 sequence is 15 residues long. No DNA sequence is on record. CDR3 sequence: CASSLTGTGLYEQYF. Complete variable domain (other parts from reference TRBV5-6 and TRBJ2-7): DAGVTQSPTHLIKTRGQQVTLRCSPKSGHDTVSWYQQALGQGPQFIFQYYEEEERQRGNFPDRFSGHQFPNYSSELNVNALLLGDSALYLCASSLTGTGLYEQYFGPGTRLTVT.

The rearrangement links TRBV6-5 to TRBJ2-2; TCRdb gives TRBD2 as the D gene, but with no DNA this cannot be confirmed. The CDR3 runs 16 residues. No coding sequence is recorded. Looked up from germline, CDR1 is MNHEY and CDR2 is SVGAGI. The CDR3 reads CASSYSRDSLPGELFF.

The chain is built from TRBV4-2 and TRBJ2-3; TCRdb's D call, TRBD1, is unchecked because there is no DNA. The CDR3 spans 15 residues. No nucleotide data were recorded. The germline V gene encodes CDR1 LGHNA and CDR2 YNFKEQ. This CDR3 is CASSQEGASTDTQYF.

This chain joins TRBV6-1 and TRBJ1-2. CDR3 length equals 13 residues. There is no recorded DNA. Germline V gives CDR1 MNHNS, CDR2 SASEGT. CDR3 region: CASSPGFSYGYTF.

The chain links TRBV18 to TRBJ1-3. CDR3 length: 13 residues. There is no recorded DNA. Germline loops: CDR1 KGHSH, CDR2 LQKENI. CDR3 sequence reads: CASSAGKGNTIYF.

The chain joins TRBV4-2 to TRBJ2-3; without DNA, the TCRdb call of TRBD2 cannot be checked. CDR3 length: 14 amino acids. Only the protein is on record. Germline V gene lookup returns CDR1 LGHNA and CDR2 YNFKEQ. CDR3 protein: CASSQGLYTDTQYF.

The V and J genes are TRBV7-2 and TRBJ2-2. CDR1 and CDR2 (germline): SGHTA, FQGNSA. The CDR3 runs 14 residues. No DNA has been recorded. CDR3: CASSLEDGYGELFF.

The chain recombines TRBV4-2 with TRBJ1-2; TCRdb returns TRBD1, unconfirmable since there is no DNA. Looked up from germline, CDR1 is LGHNA and CDR2 is YNFKEQ. CDR3 length equals 17 residues. No DNA appears here. This CDR3 reads CASSQGAWTGINYGYTF.

The chain uses TRBV21-1 and TRBJ1-3; checking the TCRdb D call of TRBD1 is not possible without DNA. TRBV21-1 is a pseudogene locus. The length of the CDR3 is 17 residues. This entry has no DNA. The CDR3 region is CASSKKGTGKEGNTIYF.

This chain uses TRBV2 with TRBJ2-7; checking the TCRdb D call of TRBD2 is not possible without DNA. Looked up from germline, CDR1 is SNHLY and CDR2 is FYNNEI. CDR3 size: 13 residues. The nucleotide record is missing. The CDR3 sequence is CASSEFRGDEQYF.